The 9 T cell receptor beta chains reported below all come from one sample, sequenced in a study of STAT5B mutations in CD4+ large granular lymphocyte leukemia. TCRdb keeps only in-frame clones here, not all; method: immunoSEQ multiplex PCR. This sample carries fewer than 35,000 clones, about 91% of them seen once, and the ten largest clones take 0.95% to 1%. The source material was CD4+ T cells from blood buffy coats. The receptors stem from a human donor in good health.

This clone was seen a single time. This chain connects TRBV27 to TRBJ1-1; possible D gene TRBD1, 6 bases. Trimming removed 7 bases from V and 6 bases from J, with 21 bases in between. Looked up from germline, CDR1 is MNHEY and CDR2 is SMNVEV (reference sequence). CDR3 size: 15 residues. In DNA form, the CDR3 reads TGTGCCAGCACCCCTTGGGGGGGCGGTGGCGCTGAAGCTTTCTTT. Encoded protein: CASTPWGGGGAEAFF.

This clone was picked up one time. This chain connects TRBV7-2 to TRBJ1-5; weak D call: TRBD1 (5 bases). The germline gives CDR1 SGHTA, CDR2 FQGNSA. Trimming left V 1 base short and J 4 bases short, with 5 bases between. This CDR3 has 13 residues. The CDR3 coding sequence is TGTGCCAGCAGCTTAGACAGGAATCAGCCCCAGCATTTT. Translating gives CASSLDRNQPQHF.

The V gene is TRBV5-1, the J gene TRBJ1-1, with D possibly TRBD1 on 5 matching bases. V was shortened by 0 bases and J by 8 bases, with 20 bases between the two germline ends. CDR3 length: 16 amino acids. Germline V gives CDR1 SGHRS, CDR2 YFSETQ. The CDR3: CASSLDPIPGTVEAFF. CDR3 sequence (DNA): TGCGCCAGCAGCTTGGACCCTATCCCAGGGACGGTGGAAGCTTTCTTT.

This clone has only a few counts. The V call is TRBV19, the J call TRBJ1-2, with D perhaps matching TRBD1 (6 bases). The CDR3 has 15 amino acids. From germline, CDR1 is LNHDA and CDR2 SQIVND (reference sequence). Here the CDR3 DNA reads TGTGCAGTAACAAGAGGGGGAACGAGTCCCTATGGCTACACCTTC. Translating it yields CAVTRGGTSPYGYTF.

This rearrangement joins TRBV2 to TRBJ1-1; D gene unclear. V was trimmed by 6 bases and J by 4 bases, leaving 9 bases between them. There are 12 residues in the CDR3. CDR1 is SNHLY and CDR2 is FYNNEI in the germline V gene. The CDR3: CASRKVATEAFF. The CDR3 coding sequence is TGTGCCAGCAGGAAAGTGGCCACTGAAGCTTTCTTT.

J is TRBJ2-7 and V is TRBV7-6; D could derive from TRBD1 or TRBD2 (5 bases each). V lost 5 bases and J 0 bases, leaving 20 bases between the germline ends. In germline, CDR1 is SGHVS, CDR2 FNYEAQ. The CDR3 is 17 residues long. This CDR3 reads CASSPLPGTISSYEQYF. The CDR3, as DNA: TGTGCCAGCAGCCCCCTCCCTGGGACCATAAGCTCCTACGAGCAGTACTTC.

The V gene is TRBV27, the J gene TRBJ1-2; 9 bases line up with TRBD1. CDR3 size: 18 residues. V lost 2 bases, J lost 0 bases, and 10 bases stayed unmatched. Germline assignment: CDR1 MNHEY and CDR2 SMNVEV (reference sequence). In DNA, the CDR3 is TGTGCCAGCAGTTTAACTCGGGACAGGGCCCTAGCTAACTATGGCTACACCTTC. It is translated as CASSLTRDRALANYGYTF.

The rearrangement joins TRBV11-2 to TRBJ2-1, with TRBD2 matching 8 bases. Germline values: CDR1 SGHAT, CDR2 FQNNGV. J was trimmed by 7 bases and V by 3 bases; bases with no gene match: 8. The CDR3 contains 15 residues. In DNA form, the CDR3 reads TGTGCCAGCAGCTTGGGGGGACTAGTAGGGAATGAGCAGTTCTTC. Encoded protein: CASSLGGLVGNEQFF.

The chain employs TRBV4-2 and TRBJ1-2, with 7 bases matching TRBD1. The CDR3 covers 14 residues. The germline CDR1 and CDR2 sequences are LGHNA and YNFKEQ. Unmatched junction bases numbered 7, after V lost 1 base and J lost 8 bases. CDR3 nucleotide sequence: TGTGCCAGCAGCCAAGGGGGGGACAGCGGCGGCTACACCTTC. This codes for CASSQGGDSGGYTF.